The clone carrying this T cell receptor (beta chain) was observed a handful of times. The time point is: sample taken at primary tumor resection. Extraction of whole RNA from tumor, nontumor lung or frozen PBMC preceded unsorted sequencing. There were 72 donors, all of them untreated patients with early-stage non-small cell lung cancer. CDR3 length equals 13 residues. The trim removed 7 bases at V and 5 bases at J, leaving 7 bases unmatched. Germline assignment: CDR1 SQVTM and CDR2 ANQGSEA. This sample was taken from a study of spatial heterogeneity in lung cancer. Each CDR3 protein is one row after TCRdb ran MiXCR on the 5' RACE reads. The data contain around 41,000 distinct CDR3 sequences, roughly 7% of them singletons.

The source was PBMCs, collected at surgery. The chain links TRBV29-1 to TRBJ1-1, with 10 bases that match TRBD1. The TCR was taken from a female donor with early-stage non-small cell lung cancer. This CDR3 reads CSATRQGATEAFF. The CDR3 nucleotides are TGCAGCGCAACCCGACAGGGGGCGACTGAAGCTTTCTTT.